Shown below are 15 T cell receptor beta chains from a single sample sequenced in a study of blood T cell repertoires in COVID-19. The assay was immunoSEQ multiplex PCR, and TCRdb's table has in-frame clones only and misses some. The table lists 60,000 to 80,000 clones, 88% of them singletons, with about 6.4% in the top ten. Sequencing used peripheral blood. All receptors come from a woman between 65 and 79 years old with acute or convalescent COVID-19.

This chain links TRBV6-5 with TRBJ1-1; 7 positions match TRBD1. The CDR3 sequence is 15 residues long. The V and J ends lost 0 bases and 8 bases, in that order; junction bases with no gene match: 9. Germline V lookup: CDR1 MNHEY, CDR2 SVGAGI. The CDR3 bases are TGTGCCAGCAGTTACTCTCCGACAGGGATAGCCGAAGCTTTCTTT. Its translation: CASSYSPTGIAEAFF.

The chain has TRBV28 and TRBJ1-1; no firm D call. The V gene's germline CDR1 is MDHEN and CDR2 SYDVKM. The CDR3 has 12 amino acids. Trimming took off 7 bases at V and 4 bases at J, with 10 bases between the two ends. The CDR3 sequence: CASKPHGTEAFF. The DNA of the CDR3 is TGTGCCAGCAAACCCCACGGCACTGAAGCTTTCTTT.

The chain joins TRBV5-4 to TRBJ1-1; TRBD1 agrees at 11 bases. CDR3 length: 15 amino acids. The germline V gene encodes CDR1 SGHNT and CDR2 YYREEE (reference sequence). J was trimmed by 3 bases and V by 4 bases; bases with no gene match: 5. The CDR3: CASSIPGQGDTEAFF. The CDR3 bases are TGTGCCAGCAGCATTCCGGGACAGGGGGACACTGAAGCTTTCTTT.

The genes are TRBV11-3 and TRBJ2-1, with TRBD2 identical over 10 bases. The CDR3 has 17 residues. Germline V CDR1 and CDR2: SGHNT, YENEEA. J gave up 9 bases and V 1 base, and 12 bases lay outside the gene matches. The CDR3 here is CASSLGDSSGSRGEQFF. The CDR3 DNA reads as TGTGCCAGCAGCTTAGGGGACTCTAGCGGGAGCCGGGGTGAGCAGTTCTTC. The variable domain in full, completed from reference TRBV11-3 and TRBJ2-1, reads EAGVVQSPRYKIIEKKQPVAFWCNPISGHNTLYWYLQNLGQGPELLIRYENEEAVDDSQLPKDRFSAERLKGVDSTLKIQPAELGDSAVYLCASSLGDSSGSRGEQFFGPGTRLTVL.

V usage is TRBV19 and J usage is TRBJ2-7, with 8 positions matching TRBD1. Germline V gene sequence: CDR1 LNHDA, CDR2 SQIVND (reference sequence). The CDR3 extends over 13 amino acids. V shed 9 bases, J shed 7 bases, and the junction held 11 bases outside the gene matches. Written as DNA, the CDR3 is TGTGCCAGCCGACGAACAGGGGGTAGGGAGCAGTACTTC. It codes for CASRRTGGREQYF.

The chain recombines TRBV19 with TRBJ1-2; 7 nucleotides align to TRBD1. The J segment lost 8 bases and the V segment lost 10 bases, leaving 13 bases of the junction unmatched. Germline CDR1 is LNHDA and CDR2 is SQIVND (reference sequence). There are 13 residues in the CDR3. The CDR3 spells CATSPAATGGYTF. The CDR3 DNA reads as TGTGCCACTTCCCCGGCGGCGACAGGGGGCTACACCTTC.

About this clone: The same CDR3 is also encoded by other DNA sequences in this sample. CDR3 in amino acids: CASTGQGTNYGYTF. The CDR3 DNA follows: TGTGCCAGTACGGGACAGGGAACTAACTATGGCTACACCTTC. The rearrangement uses TRBV19 and TRBJ1-2, with 9 bases identical to TRBD1. V shed 7 bases and J 0 bases; nucleotides not matched to a gene: 3. The CDR3 length is 14 residues. Per the germline V gene, CDR1 is LNHDA and CDR2 is SQIVND (reference sequence).

CDR3 sequence reads: CASSQALGQLHNYGYTF. The DNA of the CDR3 is TGTGCCAGCAGCCAAGCCCTTGGACAGCTCCATAACTATGGCTACACCTTC. This chain joins TRBV3-1 (or the pseudogene TRBV3-2) and TRBJ1-2; D may be TRBD1 (6 bases). This CDR3 comprises 17 residues. Germline-derived CDR1 and CDR2 are LGHDT and YNNKEL (reference sequence). V was trimmed by 1 base and J by 1 base, leaving 16 bases between them.

The chain has TRBV19 and TRBJ2-1; D is perhaps TRBD2 (6 bases). Germline V gene sequence: CDR1 LNHDA, CDR2 SQIVND (reference sequence). The CDR3 runs to 17 residues. Trimming cost V 0 bases and J 4 bases, with 16 bases left between them. CDR3 amino acids: CASSIDTLTSSYNEQFF. DNA of the CDR3: TGTGCCAGTAGTATAGATACACTAACTAGCAGTTACAATGAGCAGTTCTTC.

The V and J genes are TRBV11-2 and TRBJ2-3, with 13 bases matching TRBD2. V lost 6 bases and J lost 1; bases outside the gene matches: 7. The length of the CDR3 is 17 residues. Germline CDR1 is SGHAT and CDR2 is FQNNGV. Here the CDR3 DNA reads TGTGCCAGCAGGGTACTAGCGGGGGGGCCAGGCACAGATACGCAGTATTTT. Translated, it gives CASRVLAGGPGTDTQYF.

The V gene is TRBV28, the J gene TRBJ2-7; TRBD1 matches 10 bases. Germline CDR1 reads MDHEN; CDR2 reads SYDVKM. This CDR3 comprises 17 residues. V lost 2 bases, J lost 2 bases, and 9 bases stayed unmatched. CDR3 region: CASSLSIGQGVAYEQYF. The CDR3 DNA is TGTGCCAGCAGTTTAAGCATAGGACAGGGGGTAGCCTACGAGCAGTACTTC.

This clone has a single count. This CDR3 is also generated by other DNA sequences in the sample. The J gene is TRBJ1-1, the V gene TRBV29-1; 9 bases fit TRBD1. The CDR3 runs 14 residues. CDR1 and CDR2 (germline): SQVTM, ANQGSEA. The V gene end was trimmed by 6 bases and the J gene end by 5 bases; junction bases not matched to a gene: 10. The CDR3 coding sequence is TGCAGCGTCGTAAAGACAGGGGGTTATACTGAAGCTTTCTTT. The encoded protein is CSVVKTGGYTEAFF.

This chain joins TRBV7-6 and TRBJ2-7; D not certain. The V gene lost 1 base and the J gene lost 2 bases, with 15 bases spanning the gap. Germline loops: CDR1 SGHVS, CDR2 FNYEAQ. CDR3 size: 16 residues. CDR3 sequence: CASSLDPSFDTYEQYF. CDR3 bases: TGTGCCAGCAGCTTAGATCCTTCGTTCGACACCTACGAGCAGTACTTC.

The chain is built from TRBV6-2 or TRBV6-3 and TRBJ2-3, with D maybe TRBD1 (7 bases). V lost 2 bases and J lost 2, with 11 bases in between. Germline V gives CDR1 MNHEY, CDR2 SVGEGT. CDR3 length: 15 residues. The CDR3 sequence: CASSYAEGATDTQYF. The CDR3, as DNA: TGTGCCAGCAGTTACGCGGAGGGGGCCACAGATACGCAGTATTTT.

About this clone itself: Sequence at one end of the junction differs from germline and may be a read error. The chain has TRBV18 and TRBJ2-7; D gene uncertain. The germline V gene encodes CDR1 KGHSH and CDR2 LQKENI. The CDR3 is made up of 13 amino acids. The CDR3 protein is CASSPGNFALLFF. The CDR3 DNA reads TGTGCCAGCTCACCCGGTAACTTTGCCCTCCTATTCTTC.